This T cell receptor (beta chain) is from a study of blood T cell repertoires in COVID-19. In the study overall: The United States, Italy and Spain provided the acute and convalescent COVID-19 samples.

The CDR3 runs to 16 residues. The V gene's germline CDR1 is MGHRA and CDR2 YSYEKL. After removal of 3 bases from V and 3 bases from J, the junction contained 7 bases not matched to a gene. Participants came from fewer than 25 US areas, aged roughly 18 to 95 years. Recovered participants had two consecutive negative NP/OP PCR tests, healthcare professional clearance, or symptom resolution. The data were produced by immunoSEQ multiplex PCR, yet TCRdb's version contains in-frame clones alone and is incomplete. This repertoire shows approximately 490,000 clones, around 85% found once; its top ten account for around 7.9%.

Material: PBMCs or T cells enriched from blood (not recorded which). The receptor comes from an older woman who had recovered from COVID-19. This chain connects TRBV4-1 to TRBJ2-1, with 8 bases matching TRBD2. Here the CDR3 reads CASSHSSGPRYNEQFF. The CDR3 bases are TGCGCCAGCAGCCACTCTAGCGGGCCGCGCTACAATGAGCAGTTCTTC.